The text below deals with one TCR beta chain. The sample is drawn from a study of blood T cell repertoires in COVID-19. CDR1 is MNHEY, CDR2 SMNVEV, per germline (reference sequence). The ends lost 1 base at V and 7 bases at J; junction bases unmatched: 4. This CDR3 comprises 14 residues. TCRdb's copy holds only in-frame clones and misses some; the assay was immunoSEQ multiplex PCR. This table has over 150,000 clones, approximately 86% appearing once. The rearrangement links TRBV27 to TRBJ1-5, with 7 nucleotides matching TRBD1. The specimen sequenced was peripheral blood. The sequence came from a man aged 60 to 69 with COVID-19, enrolled during active disease. In DNA form, the CDR3 reads TGTGCCAGCAGTTTATTAGGGGGCGAACAGCCCCAGCATTTT. Translated: CASSLLGGEQPQHF.